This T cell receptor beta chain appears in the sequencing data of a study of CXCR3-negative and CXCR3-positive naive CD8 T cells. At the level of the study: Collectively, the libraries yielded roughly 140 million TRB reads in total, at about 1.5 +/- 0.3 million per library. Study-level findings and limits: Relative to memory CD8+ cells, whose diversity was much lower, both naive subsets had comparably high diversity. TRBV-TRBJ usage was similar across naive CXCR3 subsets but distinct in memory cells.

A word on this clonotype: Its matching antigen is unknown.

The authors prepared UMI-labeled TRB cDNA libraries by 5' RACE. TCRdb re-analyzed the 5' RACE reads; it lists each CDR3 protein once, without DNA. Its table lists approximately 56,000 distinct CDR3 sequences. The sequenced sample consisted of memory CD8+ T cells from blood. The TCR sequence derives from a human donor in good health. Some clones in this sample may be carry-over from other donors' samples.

CDR3: CASSSRDEQFF. The rearrangement joins TRBV7-9 to TRBJ2-1. Germline lookup yields CDR1 SEHNR and CDR2 FQNEAQ (reference sequence). The CDR3 contains 11 residues.